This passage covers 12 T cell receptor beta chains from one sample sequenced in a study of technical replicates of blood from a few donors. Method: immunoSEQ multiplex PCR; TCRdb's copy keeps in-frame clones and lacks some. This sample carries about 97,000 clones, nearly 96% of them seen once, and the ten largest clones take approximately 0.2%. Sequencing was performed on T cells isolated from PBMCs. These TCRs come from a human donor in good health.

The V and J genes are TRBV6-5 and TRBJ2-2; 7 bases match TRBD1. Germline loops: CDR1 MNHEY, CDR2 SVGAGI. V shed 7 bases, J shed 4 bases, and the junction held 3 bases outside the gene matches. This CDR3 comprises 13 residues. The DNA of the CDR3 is TGTGCCAGCAATCCAGGGGGCACCGGGGAGCTGTTTTTT. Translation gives CASNPGGTGELFF.

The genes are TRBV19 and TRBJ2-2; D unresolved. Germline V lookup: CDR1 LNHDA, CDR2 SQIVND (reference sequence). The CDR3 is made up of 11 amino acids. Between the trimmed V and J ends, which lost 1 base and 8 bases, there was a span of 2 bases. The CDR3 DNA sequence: TGTGCCAGTAGTATAGTAGGGGAGCTGTTTTTT. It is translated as CASSIVGELFF. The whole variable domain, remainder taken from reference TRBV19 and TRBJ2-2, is DGGITQSPKYLFRKEGQNVTLSCEQNLNHDAMYWYRQDPGQGLRLIYYSQIVNDFQKGDIAEGYSVSREKKESFPLTVTSAQKNPTAFYLCASSIVGELFFGEGSRLTVL.

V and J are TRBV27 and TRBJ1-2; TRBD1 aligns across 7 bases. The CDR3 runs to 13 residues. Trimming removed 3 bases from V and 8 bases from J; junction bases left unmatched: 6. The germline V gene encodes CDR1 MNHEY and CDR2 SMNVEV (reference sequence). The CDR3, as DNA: TGTGCCAGCAGTTTTCGATGGGACAGCGGCTACACCTTC. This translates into CASSFRWDSGYTF.

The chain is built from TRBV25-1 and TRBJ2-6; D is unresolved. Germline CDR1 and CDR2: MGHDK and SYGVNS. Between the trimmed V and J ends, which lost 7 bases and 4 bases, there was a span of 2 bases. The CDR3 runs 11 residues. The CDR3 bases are TGTGCCAGCACAGGGGCCAACGTCCTGACTTTC. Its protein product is CASTGANVLTF.

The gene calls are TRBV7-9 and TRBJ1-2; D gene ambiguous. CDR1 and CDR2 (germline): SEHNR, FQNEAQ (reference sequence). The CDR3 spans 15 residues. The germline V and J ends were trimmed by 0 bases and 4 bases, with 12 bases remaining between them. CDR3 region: CASSLAVVRSYGYTF. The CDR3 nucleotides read TGTGCCAGCAGCTTAGCGGTGGTTCGCAGCTATGGCTACACCTTC.

This CDR3 is CAWTLGRGYGYTF. DNA of the CDR3: TGTGCCTGGACCCTGGGTCGGGGTTATGGCTACACCTTC. The chain couples TRBV30 to TRBJ1-2; the D is unclear. The CDR3 spans 13 residues. From germline, CDR1 is GTSNPN and CDR2 SVGIG (reference sequence). V shed 4 bases and J shed 5 bases, with 14 bases lying between them.

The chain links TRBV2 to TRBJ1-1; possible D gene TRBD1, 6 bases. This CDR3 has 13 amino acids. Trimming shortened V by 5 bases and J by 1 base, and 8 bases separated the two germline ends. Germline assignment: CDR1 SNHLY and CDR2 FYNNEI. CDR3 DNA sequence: TGTGCCAGCAGTCCACAGGGGAACACTGAAGCTTTCTTT. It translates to CASSPQGNTEAFF.

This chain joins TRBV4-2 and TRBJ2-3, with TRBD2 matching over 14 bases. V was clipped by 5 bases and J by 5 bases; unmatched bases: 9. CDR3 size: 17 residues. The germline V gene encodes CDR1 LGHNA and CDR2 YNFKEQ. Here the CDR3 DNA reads TGTGCCAGCAGCGATCAGGGACTAGCGGGAGCCCTAGATACGCAGTATTTT. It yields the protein CASSDQGLAGALDTQYF.

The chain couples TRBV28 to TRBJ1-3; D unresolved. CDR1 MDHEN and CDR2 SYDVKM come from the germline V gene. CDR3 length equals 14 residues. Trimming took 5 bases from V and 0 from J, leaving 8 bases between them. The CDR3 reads CASSDGVSGNTIYF. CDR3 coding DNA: TGTGCCAGCAGTGACGGGGTCTCTGGAAACACCATATATTTT. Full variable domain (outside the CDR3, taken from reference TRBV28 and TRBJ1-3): DVKVTQSSRYLVKRTGEKVFLECVQDMDHENMFWYRQDPGLGLRLIYFSYDVKMKEKGDIPEGYSVSREKKERFSLILESASTNQTSMYLCASSDGVSGNTIYFGEGSWLTVV.

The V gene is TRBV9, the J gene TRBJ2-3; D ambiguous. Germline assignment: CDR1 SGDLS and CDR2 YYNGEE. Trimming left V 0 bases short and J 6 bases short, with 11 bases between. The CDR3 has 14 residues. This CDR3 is CASSVVVSSDTQYF. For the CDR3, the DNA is TGTGCCAGCAGCGTAGTAGTTAGCTCGGATACGCAGTATTTT.

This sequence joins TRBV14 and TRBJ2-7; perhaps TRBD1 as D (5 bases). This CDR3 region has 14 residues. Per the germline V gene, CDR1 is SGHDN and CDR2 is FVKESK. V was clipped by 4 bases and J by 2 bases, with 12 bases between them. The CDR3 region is CASSPRRGTYEQYF. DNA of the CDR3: TGTGCCAGCAGCCCGAGAAGGGGCACCTACGAGCAGTACTTC.

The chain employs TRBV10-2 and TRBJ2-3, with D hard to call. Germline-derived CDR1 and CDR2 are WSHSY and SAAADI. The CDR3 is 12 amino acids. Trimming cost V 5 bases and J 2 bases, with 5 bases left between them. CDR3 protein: CASSIVTDTQYF. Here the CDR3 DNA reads TGCGCCAGCAGTATAGTCACAGATACGCAGTATTTT.